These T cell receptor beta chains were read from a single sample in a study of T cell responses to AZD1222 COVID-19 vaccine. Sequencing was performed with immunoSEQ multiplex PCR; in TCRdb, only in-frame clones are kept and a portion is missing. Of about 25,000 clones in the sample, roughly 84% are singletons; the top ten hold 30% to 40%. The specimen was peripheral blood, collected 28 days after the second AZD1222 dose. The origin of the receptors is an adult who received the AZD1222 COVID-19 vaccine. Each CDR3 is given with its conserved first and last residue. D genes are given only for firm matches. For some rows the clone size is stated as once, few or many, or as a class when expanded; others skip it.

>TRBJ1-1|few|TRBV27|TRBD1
TGTGCCAGCAGCCGGAGACAGGGGGCAAGGACTGAAGCTTTCTTT
CASSRRQGARTEAFF
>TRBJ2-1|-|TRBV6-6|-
TGTGCCAGCAGTTCCGACAGGCGAGAGCAGTTCTTC
CASSSDRREQFF
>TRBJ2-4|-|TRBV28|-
TGTGCCAGCAGAGCCTCCGGGGACCGAGGATGGATCATTCAGTACTTC
CASRASGDRGWIIQYF
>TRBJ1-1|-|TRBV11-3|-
TGTGCCAGCAGCCGGGGGGAGGACACTGAAGCTTTCTTT
CASSRGEDTEAFF
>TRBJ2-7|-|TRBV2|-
TGTGCCACCAACTACCTGGTCTCCTACGAGCAGTACTTC
CATNYLVSYEQYF
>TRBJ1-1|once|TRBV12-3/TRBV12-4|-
TGTGCCAGCAGTTTATGGGTGAACACTGAAGCTTTCTTT
CASSLWVNTEAFF
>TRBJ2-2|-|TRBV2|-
TGTGCCAGCAGGATGAGCGGAAACACCGGGGAGCTGTTTTTT
CASRMSGNTGELFF
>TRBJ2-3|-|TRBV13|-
TGTGCCAGCAGCTTAGGGACAGTCACAGATACGCAGTATTTT
CASSLGTVTDTQYF
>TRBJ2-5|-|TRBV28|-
TGTGCCAGCAGTTCCGGCGGGACAGTCCAAGAGACCCAGTACTTC
CASSSGGTVQETQYF
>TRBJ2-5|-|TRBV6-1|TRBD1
TGTGCCAGCAGTGAATACGACAGGGGGCAGGAGACCCAGTACTTC
CASSEYDRGQETQYF
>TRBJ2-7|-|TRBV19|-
TGTGCCAGTAGTATAACTTGGGGCTTGGCCTACGAGCAGTACTTC
CASSITWGLAYEQYF
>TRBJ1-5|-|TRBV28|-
TGTGCCAGCAGTTTATCCCTTGGGTATAGCAATCAGCCCCAGCATTTT
CASSLSLGYSNQPQHF
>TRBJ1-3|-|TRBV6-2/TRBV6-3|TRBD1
TGTGCCAGCAGCCCGACAGGGACCGGAAACACCATATATTTT
CASSPTGTGNTIYF
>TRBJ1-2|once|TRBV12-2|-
TGTGCAAGTCGCTCCCTGTGGCAATGGCATGGCTACACCTTC
CASRSLWQWHGYTF
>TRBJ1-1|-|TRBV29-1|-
TGCAGCGCCCAGGGGAACACTGAAGCTTTCTTT
CSAQGNTEAFF
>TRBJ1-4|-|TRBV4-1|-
TGCGCCAGCAGCCATTATAGGGGTGACAAGAGAAATATTGCAACTAATGAAAAACTGTTTTTT
CASSHYRGDKRNIATNEKLFF
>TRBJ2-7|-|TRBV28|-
TGTGCCAGCAGTTTACAGGGTCGCGAGCAGTACTTC
CASSLQGREQYF
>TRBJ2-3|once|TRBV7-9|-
TGTGCCAGCAGCTTAGGGTCGGCCACAGATACGCAGTATTTT
CASSLGSATDTQYF
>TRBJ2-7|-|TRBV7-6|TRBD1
TGTGCCAGCAGCCAAACCCCGGGACAGGGGGTTGACGAGCAGTACTTC
CASSQTPGQGVDEQYF
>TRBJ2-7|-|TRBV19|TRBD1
TGTGCCAGTAGTATTTGGGGACAGGGGACCTACGAGCAGTACTTC
CASSIWGQGTYEQYF
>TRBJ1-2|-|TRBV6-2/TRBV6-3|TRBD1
TGTGCCAGCAGTTCGACAGGGGGTGTTGGCTACACCTTC
CASSSTGGVGYTF
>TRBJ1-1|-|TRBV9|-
TGTGCCAGCAGCGCCGATCCGGCGCAGGACACTGAAGCTTTCTTT
CASSADPAQDTEAFF